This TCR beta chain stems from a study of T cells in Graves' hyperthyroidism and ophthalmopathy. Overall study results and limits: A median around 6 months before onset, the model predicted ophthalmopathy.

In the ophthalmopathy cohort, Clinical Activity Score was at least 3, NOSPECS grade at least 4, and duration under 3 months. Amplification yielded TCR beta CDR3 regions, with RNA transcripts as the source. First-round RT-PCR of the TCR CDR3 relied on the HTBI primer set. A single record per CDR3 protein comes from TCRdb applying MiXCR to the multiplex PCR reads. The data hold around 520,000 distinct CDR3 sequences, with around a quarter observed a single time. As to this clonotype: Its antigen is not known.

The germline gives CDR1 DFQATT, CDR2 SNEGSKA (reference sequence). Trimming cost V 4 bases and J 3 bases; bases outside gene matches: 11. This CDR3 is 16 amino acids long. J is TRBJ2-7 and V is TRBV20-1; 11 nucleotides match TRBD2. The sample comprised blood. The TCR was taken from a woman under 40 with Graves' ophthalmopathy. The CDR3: CSATGRSGRAFYEQYF. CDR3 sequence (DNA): TGCAGTGCTACAGGGCGTAGCGGGAGGGCCTTCTACGAGCAGTACTTC.